One and the same sample provided the 26 T cell receptor beta chains below, sequenced in a study of T cells in Graves' hyperthyroidism and ophthalmopathy. Regions amplified from RNA transcripts were the TCR beta CDR3 regions. With the HTBI primer set, the TCR CDR3 went through a first round of RT-PCR. TCRdb re-called the multiplex PCR reads with MiXCR, one entry per CDR3 protein. The repertoire has some 320,000 distinct CDR3 sequences, roughly 13% of them found once; the top ten carry about a third. The sample was blood. All receptors derive from a woman aged 40 to 49 with Graves' ophthalmopathy.

This clonotype was found many times. V is TRBV19 and J is TRBJ1-1; D remains ambiguous. V was pared by 3 bases and J by 1 base, with 6 bases between. Germline CDR1 is LNHDA and CDR2 is SQIVND (reference sequence). The CDR3 contains 13 residues. The CDR3 nucleotides read TGTGCCAGTAGTATTGACGAGAACACTGAAGCTTTCTTT. It specifies CASSIDENTEAFF.

About this clonotype itself: A much more abundant neighbour one base away suggests this may be a read error. The chain recombines TRBV12-3 or TRBV12-4 with TRBJ1-2; D is unresolved. This CDR3 has 13 residues. In DNA form, the CDR3 reads TGTGCCAGCATGGGCCTTACTAACTATGGCTGCACCTTC. Residues: CASMGLTNYGCTF.

This clonotype was found a few times. The chain employs TRBV6-2 or TRBV6-3 and TRBJ2-4; TRBD1 agrees at 8 bases. Germline CDR1 reads MNHEY; CDR2 reads SVGEGT. Losses at the gene ends were 4 bases for V and 5 bases for J; bases not matched to a gene: 4. The CDR3 runs to 14 residues. The CDR3 here is CASSSGTGENIQYF. The DNA for the CDR3 is TGTGCCAGCAGTTCTGGGACAGGAGAAAACATTCAGTACTTC.

This clonotype was seen many times. At one boundary the junction diverges from the germline segment, which might be a read error. The genes are TRBV20-1 and TRBJ1-4; D remains unclear. The CDR3 loop spans 15 amino acids. Germline V gene sequence: CDR1 DFQATT, CDR2 SNEGSKA (reference sequence). CDR3 region: CSARDGTLPNEKLFF. In nucleotides, the CDR3 is TGCAGTGCTAGAGATGGTACCCTGCCTAACGAAAAACTGTTTTTT.

The table lists this clonotype with many counts. The J gene is TRBJ1-1, the V gene TRBV20-1, with D possibly TRBD1 on 5 matching bases. Trimming stripped 6 bases from V and 3 bases from J, with 23 bases between. CDR1 DFQATT and CDR2 SNEGSKA come from the germline V gene (reference sequence). This CDR3 comprises 16 residues. The CDR3 loop reads CSAIGGGRVKDTEAFF. The CDR3 DNA sequence: TGCAGTGCGATTGGGGGGGGTAGGGTTAAGGACACTGAAGCTTTCTTT.

The chain joins TRBV12-3 or TRBV12-4 to TRBJ2-5; 9 bases agree with TRBD2. After removal of 3 bases from V and 4 bases from J, the junction contained 3 bases not matched to a gene. This CDR3 is 14 amino acids long. The CDR3 loop is CASSFAGGRETQYF. As DNA, the CDR3 is TGTGCCAGCAGTTTTGCGGGGGGGAGAGAGACCCAGTACTTC.

This clonotype was counted at least ten times. The V and J genes are TRBV6-1 and TRBJ1-6; possibly TRBD1 for D (5 bases). The germline CDR1 and CDR2 sequences are MNHNS and SASEGT. CDR3 length: 16 residues. V lost 6 bases to trimming and J lost 12 bases, with 24 bases between them. The CDR3 spells CASSPEAGPPRLPLHF. The CDR3 DNA sequence: TGTGCCAGCAGCCCCGAAGCGGGGCCGCCACGGTTACCCCTCCACTTT.

This chain connects TRBV5-6 to TRBJ1-1; D unclear. Germline CDR1 reads SGHDT; CDR2 reads YYEEEE. The CDR3 is 17 residues long. V lost 1 base, J lost 0 bases, and 16 bases lay in between. CDR3 protein: CASSLYEWVGLNTEAFF. The DNA for the CDR3 is TGTGCCAGCAGCTTGTACGAATGGGTTGGGTTGAACACTGAAGCTTTCTTT.

This clonotype was recorded many times. This rearrangement joins TRBV5-1 to TRBJ1-6; TRBD1 is a possible D gene (6 bases). Germline V gives CDR1 SGHRS, CDR2 YFSETQ. The CDR3 is made up of 15 amino acids. The ends were cut back, 4 bases at V and 10 bases at J, with 18 bases in the middle. The CDR3 sequence: CASSRLGGGGSPLHF. DNA for the CDR3: TGCGCCAGCAGCCGGTTAGGGGGAGGAGGCTCACCCCTCCACTTT.

This chain links TRBV20-1 with TRBJ2-7; the D is unclear. The CDR3 contains 11 residues. With 3 bases removed from V and 5 bases from J, the gap between germline ends came to 8 bases. Germline assignment: CDR1 DFQATT and CDR2 SNEGSKA (reference sequence). The CDR3 nucleotides read TGCAGTGCTAGTAGGTCCCACGAGCAGTACTTC. It translates to CSASRSHEQYF.

Points on this clonotype: This may be a read error, as it is one base from a much larger clone. V gene TRBV24-1 combines with J gene TRBJ1-6; D call uncertain. The germline V gene has CDR1 KGHDR and CDR2 SFDVKD. V was cut by 1 base and J by 8 bases, with 11 bases left in between. The CDR3 is 15 amino acids. The CDR3 loop reads CATSDFRATDSPLHF. As DNA, the CDR3 is TGTGCCACCAGTGATTTTAGGGCGACGGATTCACCCCTCCACTTT.

This clonotype was observed at least ten times. The CDR3 coding sequence is TGTGCCAGCAGCCCCCACCTTCAGGTAGCGGGAGCCCTTCGACAGAACACCGGGGAGCTGTTTTTT. Encoded protein: CASSPHLQVAGALRQNTGELFF. The J gene is TRBJ2-2, the V gene TRBV28; 9 bases line up with TRBD2. CDR1 is MDHEN, CDR2 SYDVKM, per germline. This CDR3 contains 22 residues. Germline trimming cut 6 bases from V and 1 base from J; bases unmatched to any gene: 24.

This clonotype has a count of ten or more. V gene TRBV6-1 combines with J gene TRBJ1-2, with TRBD1 matching over 11 bases. The ends lost 7 bases at V and 8 bases at J; junction bases unmatched: 12. The germline V gene encodes CDR1 MNHNS and CDR2 SASEGT. This CDR3 comprises 15 residues. CDR3 sequence: CASTLADRGLGGYTF. CDR3 sequence (DNA): TGTGCCAGCACCCTCGCGGACAGGGGGCTGGGGGGCTACACCTTC.

This clonotype was counted at least ten times. The J gene is TRBJ1-1, the V gene TRBV20-1; D is possibly TRBD1 (6 bases). Trimming pared 5 bases from V and 0 bases from J, leaving 10 bases between. The CDR3 runs to 13 residues. CDR1 is DFQATT and CDR2 is SNEGSKA in the germline V gene (reference sequence). The CDR3 reads CSAGDTMNTEAFF. Here the CDR3 DNA reads TGCAGTGCTGGGGACACAATGAACACTGAAGCTTTCTTT.

The table lists this clonotype with a few counts. The chain recombines TRBV12-3 or TRBV12-4 with TRBJ1-3; D gene unclear. Trimming stripped 6 bases from V and 8 bases from J, with 17 bases between. The CDR3 sequence is 14 residues long. The CDR3 loop is CASRRGIDQDTIYF. CDR3 bases: TGTGCCAGCAGGCGCGGGATCGATCAGGACACCATATATTTT.

This clonotype was observed many times. This chain connects TRBV25-1 to TRBJ1-5, with no clear D. The CDR3 totals 14 residues. Trimming stripped 6 bases from V and 0 bases from J, with 9 bases between. CDR1 is MGHDK, CDR2 SYGVNS, per germline. The DNA for the CDR3 is TGTGCCAGCAGGGATTCAGCTAGCAATCAGCCCCAGCATTTT. Translated, it gives CASRDSASNQPQHF. Full variable domain (missing parts from reference TRBV25-1 and TRBJ1-5): EADIYQTPRYLVIGTGKKITLECSQTMGHDKMYWYQQDPGMELHLIHYSYGVNSTEKGDLSSESTVSRIRTEHFPLTLESARPSHTSQYLCASRDSASNQPQHFGDGTRLSIL.

This clonotype was detected only a few times. The CDR3 coding sequence is TGCAGTGCTAGACCCAGGGGGCCGATTTACAATGAGCAGTTCTTC. Translating it yields CSARPRGPIYNEQFF. The chain couples TRBV20-1 to TRBJ2-1, with 8 bases that match TRBD1. Trimming removed 2 bases from V and 4 bases from J; junction bases left unmatched: 7. The CDR3 extends over 15 amino acids. Germline assignment: CDR1 DFQATT and CDR2 SNEGSKA (reference sequence).

The chain is built from TRBV19 and TRBJ2-3, with unresolved D. Germline-derived CDR1 and CDR2 are LNHDA and SQIVND (reference sequence). V lost 3 bases to trimming and J lost 3 bases, with 13 bases between them. This CDR3 spans 15 amino acids. CDR3 sequence (DNA): TGTGCCAGTAGTATGAAGGGCAGGTCTACAGATACGCAGTATTTT. Translated: CASSMKGRSTDTQYF.

The J gene is TRBJ2-1, the V gene TRBV27; D is undetermined. Germline lookup yields CDR1 MNHEY and CDR2 SMNVEV (reference sequence). The CDR3 loop spans 14 amino acids. The V gene lost 3 bases and the J gene lost 8 bases, with 14 bases spanning the gap. CDR3 amino acids: CASSFTPRGDEQFF. CDR3 in DNA: TGTGCCAGCAGTTTTACCCCCCGTGGGGATGAGCAGTTCTTC.

This clonotype was counted between two and nine times. The chain recombines TRBV20-1 with TRBJ2-7, with D unclear. The CDR3 totals 14 residues. Per germline, CDR1 DFQATT and CDR2 SNEGSKA (reference sequence). V was clipped by 3 bases and J by 0 bases, with 12 bases between them. The CDR3 DNA is TGCAGTGCTAGTAGGACGGGCAGCTCCTACGAGCAGTACTTC. It translates to CSASRTGSSYEQYF.

V gene TRBV5-1 combines with J gene TRBJ1-6, with 10 bases that match TRBD1. This CDR3 contains 19 residues. V gave up 0 bases and J gave up 9 bases; unmatched junction bases: 15. Germline V lookup: CDR1 SGHRS, CDR2 YFSETQ. CDR3 loop: CASSLGRDRGLGVGSPLHF. The DNA for the CDR3 is TGCGCCAGCAGCTTGGGCCGGGACAGGGGATTGGGTGTAGGTTCACCCCTCCACTTT.

The table lists this clonotype with many counts. The rearrangement links TRBV28 to TRBJ1-2; tentatively, D is TRBD1 (5 bases). The ends were cut back, 4 bases at V and 4 bases at J, with 16 bases in the middle. This CDR3 region has 15 residues. CDR1 is MDHEN, CDR2 SYDVKM, per germline. The CDR3 DNA follows: TGTGCCAGCAGTTCGGGACGGGGGTCAACCTATGGCTACACCTTC. Protein sequence: CASSSGRGSTYGYTF.

The gene calls are TRBV12-5 and TRBJ1-2; possible D gene TRBD1, 5 bases. The CDR3 contains 14 residues. The germline V gene encodes CDR1 LGHNT and CDR2 FRNRAP. V was pared by 4 bases and J by 7 bases, with 16 bases between. The chain's CDR3 is CASGSGGGGSGYTF. DNA of the CDR3: TGTGCTAGTGGTTCTGGGGGGGGGGGGAGTGGCTACACCTTC.

The V gene is TRBV3-1, the J gene TRBJ1-2; D uncertain. The CDR3 contains 15 residues. Germline lookup yields CDR1 LGHDT and CDR2 YNNKEL (reference sequence). The V gene lost 5 bases and the J gene lost 4 bases, with 17 bases spanning the gap. The CDR3 DNA reads as TGTGCCAGCAGCTACTCGGGCAGCAGGTCCTATGGCTACACCTTC. Its translation is CASSYSGSRSYGYTF. The whole variable domain, filled in from reference TRBV3-1 and TRBJ1-2, reads DTAVSQTPKYLVTQMGNDKSIKCEQNLGHDTMYWYKQDSKKFLKIMFSYNNKELIINETVPNRFSPKSPDKAHLNLHINSLELGDSAVYFCASSYSGSRSYGYTFGSGTRLTVV.

The table lists this clonotype with many counts. The chain uses TRBV9 and TRBJ1-1; 7 bases match TRBD1. J lost 8 bases, V lost 4 bases, and 14 bases had no gene match. Looked up from germline, CDR1 is SGDLS and CDR2 is YYNGEE. The CDR3 is made up of 15 amino acids. The CDR3 is CASSTRQGLLGEAFF. Here the CDR3 DNA reads TGTGCCAGCAGCACCCGACAGGGCCTCCTCGGGGAAGCTTTCTTT.

The V and J genes are TRBV19 and TRBJ1-2; no firm D call. Germline assignment: CDR1 LNHDA and CDR2 SQIVND (reference sequence). The CDR3 loop spans 12 amino acids. Trimming took 5 bases from V and 3 from J, leaving 7 bases between them. In DNA, the CDR3 is TGTGCCAGTAGTCCCTGGGACTATGGCTACACCTTC. Its protein product is CASSPWDYGYTF.